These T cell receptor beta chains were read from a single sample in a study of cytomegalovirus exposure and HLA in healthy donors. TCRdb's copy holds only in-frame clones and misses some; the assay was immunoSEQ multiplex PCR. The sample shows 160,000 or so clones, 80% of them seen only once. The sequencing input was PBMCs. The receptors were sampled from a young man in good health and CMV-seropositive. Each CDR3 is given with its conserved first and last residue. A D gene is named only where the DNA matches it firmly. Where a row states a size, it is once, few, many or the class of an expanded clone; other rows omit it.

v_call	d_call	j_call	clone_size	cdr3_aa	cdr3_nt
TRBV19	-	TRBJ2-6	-	CASNLRGESGANVLTF	TGTGCCAGTAACCTCAGGGGGGAATCTGGGGCCAACGTCCTGACTTTC
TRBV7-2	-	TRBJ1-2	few	CASSSDSGYGYTF	TGTGCCAGCAGCTCTGACTCGGGCTATGGCTACACCTTC
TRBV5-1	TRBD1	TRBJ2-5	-	CASSLSGTDQETQYF	TGCGCCAGCAGCCTGTCAGGGACAGACCAAGAGACCCAGTACTTC
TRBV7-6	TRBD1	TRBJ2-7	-	CASSLGRQGFYEQYF	TGTGCCAGCAGCTTAGGAAGACAGGGTTTCTACGAGCAGTACTTC
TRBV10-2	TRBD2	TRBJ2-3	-	CASRAGTLPDTQYF	TGCGCCAGCAGAGCGGGAACCCTCCCAGATACGCAGTATTTT
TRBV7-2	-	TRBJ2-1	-	CASSFLAYFGDEQFF	TGTGCCAGCAGCTTCCTAGCGTACTTCGGGGATGAGCAGTTCTTC
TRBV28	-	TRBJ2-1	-	CASRLGRNNEQFF	TGTGCCAGCAGGCTAGGTAGAAACAATGAGCAGTTCTTC
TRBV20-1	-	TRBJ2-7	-	CSAPRGFEQYF	TGCAGTGCCCCCCGGGGGTTCGAGCAGTACTTC
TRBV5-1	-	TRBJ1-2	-	CASSLNTQTSRGYTF	TGCGCCAGCAGCTTAAACACACAAACGTCGAGGGGCTACACCTTC
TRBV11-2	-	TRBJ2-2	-	CASSPWGRTGELFF	TGTGCCAGCAGTCCATGGGGGCGCACCGGGGAGCTGTTTTTT
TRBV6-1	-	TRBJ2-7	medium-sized	CASSEGSEGPSYEQYF	TGTGCCAGCAGTGAGGGGTCGGAGGGGCCCTCCTACGAGCAGTACTTC
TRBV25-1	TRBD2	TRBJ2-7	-	CASSELAGSYEQYF	TGTGCCAGCAGTGAACTAGCGGGCTCCTACGAGCAGTACTTC
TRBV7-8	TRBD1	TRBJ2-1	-	CASSFRTGQGHNEQFF	TGTGCCAGCAGCTTCCGGACAGGACAAGGTCACAATGAGCAGTTCTTC
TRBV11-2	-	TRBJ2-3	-	CASSLTRGGGTDTQYF	TGTGCCAGCAGCTTAACGAGGGGAGGTGGCACAGATACGCAGTATTTT
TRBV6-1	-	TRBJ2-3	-	CASSDYGQPTDTQYF	TGTGCCAGCAGTGATTATGGACAGCCGACAGATACGCAGTATTTT
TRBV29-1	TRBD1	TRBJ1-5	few	CSVRQGSGNQPQHF	TGCAGCGTAAGACAGGGGTCGGGCAATCAGCCCCAGCATTTT
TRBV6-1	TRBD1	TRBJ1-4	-	CASSATGWGEKLFF	TGTGCCAGCAGTGCGACAGGGTGGGGTGAAAAACTGTTTTTT
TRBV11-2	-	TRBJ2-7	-	CASSLDGYSYEQYF	TGTGCCAGCAGCTTAGACGGTTACTCCTACGAGCAGTACTTC
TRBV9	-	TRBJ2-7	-	CASSAEGQYEQYF	TGTGCCAGCTCTGCGGAAGGCCAATACGAGCAGTACTTC
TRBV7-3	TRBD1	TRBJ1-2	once	CASSYDRGQGYTF	TGTGCCAGCAGCTACGACAGGGGACAGGGCTACACCTTC
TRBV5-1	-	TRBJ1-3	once	CASSLDAGPGNTIYF	TGCGCCAGCAGCTTGGACGCAGGGCCTGGAAACACCATATATTTT
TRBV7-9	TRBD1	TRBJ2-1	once	CASSLGQGYNEQFF	TGTGCCAGCAGCCTCGGACAGGGCTACAATGAGCAGTTCTTC
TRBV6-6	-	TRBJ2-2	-	CASSYSAQQNTGELFF	TGTGCCAGCAGTTACTCGGCACAGCAGAACACCGGGGAGCTGTTTTTT
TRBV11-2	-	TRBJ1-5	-	CASSHRVNQPQHF	TGTGCCAGCAGCCACAGGGTCAATCAGCCCCAGCATTTT
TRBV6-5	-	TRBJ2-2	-	CASSYGDTRNTGELFF	TGTGCCAGCAGTTACGGGGACACCCGGAACACCGGGGAGCTGTTTTTT
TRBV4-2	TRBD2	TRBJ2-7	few	CASSQDGASGSYEQYF	TGTGCCAGCAGCCAAGATGGGGCTAGCGGGAGCTACGAGCAGTACTTC
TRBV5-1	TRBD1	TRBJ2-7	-	CASSLDRDRAYEQYF	TGCGCCAGCAGCTTGGACCGGGACAGAGCCTACGAGCAGTACTTC
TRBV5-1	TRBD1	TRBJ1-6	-	CASSLAGDSYNSPLHF	TGCGCCAGCAGCTTGGCCGGGGACAGCTATAATTCACCCCTCCACTTT
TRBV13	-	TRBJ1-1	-	CASSIGGTEAFF	TGTGCCAGCAGCATCGGGGGCACTGAAGCTTTCTTT
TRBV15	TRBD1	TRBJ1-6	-	CATHPGTVNNSPLHF	TGTGCCACCCACCCCGGGACAGTGAATAATTCACCCCTCCACTTT
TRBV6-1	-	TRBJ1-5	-	CASSVISGSNQPQHF	TGTGCCAGCAGTGTCATCTCGGGGAGCAATCAGCCCCAGCATTTT
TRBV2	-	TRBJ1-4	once	CASRTETAFNEKLFF	TGTGCCAGCAGGACTGAGACAGCCTTTAATGAAAAACTGTTTTTT
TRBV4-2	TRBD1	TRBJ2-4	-	CASSGQQDRGNIQYF	TGTGCCAGCAGCGGACAACAGGACAGGGGGAACATTCAGTACTTC
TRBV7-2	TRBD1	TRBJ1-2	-	CASSLTDRDYGYTF	TGTGCCAGCAGCCTAACGGACAGGGACTATGGCTACACCTTC
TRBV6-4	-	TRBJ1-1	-	CASSEIEQGTEAFF	TGTGCCAGCAGTGAGATTGAACAGGGTACTGAAGCTTTCTTT
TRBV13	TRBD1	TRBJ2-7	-	CASSFVQGAIYEQYF	TGTGCCAGCAGCTTTGTACAGGGGGCGATCTACGAGCAGTACTTC
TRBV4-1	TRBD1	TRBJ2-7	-	CASSGTGATYEQYF	TGCGCCAGCTCTGGGACAGGGGCCACCTACGAGCAGTACTTC
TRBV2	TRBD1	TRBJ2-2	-	CASSETGFTGELFF	TGTGCCAGCAGTGAGACAGGGTTTACCGGGGAGCTGTTTTTT
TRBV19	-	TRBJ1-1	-	CASGTGAEAFF	TGTGCCAGTGGAACAGGAGCTGAAGCTTTCTTT
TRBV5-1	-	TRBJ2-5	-	CASSSKAGEFKETQYF	TGCGCCAGCAGCTCAAAAGCAGGGGAATTCAAAGAGACCCAGTACTTC
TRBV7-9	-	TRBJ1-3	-	CASSPRLRETIGNTIYF	TGTGCCAGCAGCCCCCGGCTGAGGGAAACGATTGGAAACACCATATATTTT
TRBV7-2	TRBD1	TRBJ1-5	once	CASSLALWGTESNQPQHF	TGTGCCAGCAGCTTAGCACTTTGGGGGACAGAGAGCAATCAGCCCCAGCATTTT